Each of the 20 T cell receptor beta chains below was sequenced from the same sample in a study of blood T cell repertoires in COVID-19. TCRdb's copy holds only in-frame clones and misses some; the assay was immunoSEQ multiplex PCR. Among about 200,000 clones listed, about 86% were seen once. Sequencing was done on a sample of peripheral blood. The receptors stem from a man aged 55 to 70 who had recovered from COVID-19.

A few counts support this clone. The chain has TRBV27 and TRBJ2-3, with D unclear. The CDR3 runs 14 residues. The V gene's germline CDR1 is MNHEY and CDR2 SMNVEV (reference sequence). V was pared by 6 bases and J by 1 base, with 11 bases between. CDR3 sequence (DNA): TGTGCCAGCAGCTTCAGACAAGGCACAGATACGCAGTATTTT. Amino acid sequence: CASSFRQGTDTQYF.

The chain employs TRBV30 and TRBJ1-1; unclear D gene. From germline, CDR1 is GTSNPN and CDR2 SVGIG (reference sequence). Deletions cut 6 bases from V and 0 bases from J, with 23 bases between. CDR3 length: 17 amino acids. The CDR3 nucleotides are TGTGCCTGCCAACCAATGGGCCACCGATCCATGAACACTGAAGCTTTCTTT. Amino acid sequence: CACQPMGHRSMNTEAFF.

This clone was seen once. V usage is TRBV7-2 and J usage is TRBJ1-1; D possibly corresponds to TRBD1 (5 bases). CDR3 size: 15 residues. The V gene's germline CDR1 is SGHTA and CDR2 FQGNSA. V lost 5 bases to trimming and J lost 0 bases, with 13 bases between them. The CDR3 sequence: CASSPPGGMNTEAFF. The CDR3 DNA is TGTGCCAGCAGCCCGCCCGGGGGAATGAACACTGAAGCTTTCTTT.

The J gene is TRBJ2-7, the V gene TRBV5-1, with 7 bases lining up with TRBD2. The CDR3 is 14 residues long. The V gene's germline CDR1 is SGHRS and CDR2 YFSETQ. J gave up 6 bases and V 2 bases, and 8 bases lay outside the gene matches. The CDR3 sequence: CASSLSGNILEQYF. The CDR3 bases are TGCGCCAGCAGCTTAAGCGGGAATATCCTCGAGCAGTACTTC.

This clone was recorded a few times. The chain couples TRBV5-1 to TRBJ2-3, with 10 bases that match TRBD1. The CDR3 covers 16 residues. Germline V gene data show CDR1 as SGHRS and CDR2 as YFSETQ. V was pared by 4 bases and J by 4 bases, with 9 bases of the junction left unmatched. This CDR3 is CASSPVPGQGSDTQYF. The CDR3 DNA sequence: TGCGCCAGCAGCCCCGTCCCGGGACAGGGGTCAGATACGCAGTATTTT.

As regards this clone: One junction end does not reproduce the germline sequence, and a read error may be involved. The chain combines TRBV7-9 with TRBJ2-3, with TRBD2 matching 14 bases. Germline lookup yields CDR1 SEHNR and CDR2 FQNEAQ (reference sequence). CDR3 length: 19 amino acids. DNA of the CDR3: TGCGCCAGCAGCCGACTAGCGGGGGGGGTTATGTCGAGCACAGATACGCAGTATTTT. Amino acid sequence: CASSRLAGGVMSSTDTQYF.

The CDR3 loop is CASSSGGASGNTIYF. CDR3 bases: TGTGCCAGCAGTTCCGGGGGGGCGTCTGGAAACACCATATATTTT. The chain employs TRBV2 and TRBJ1-3, with a possible D match to TRBD1 (6 bases). The V gene lost 5 bases and the J gene lost 1 base, with 12 bases spanning the gap. Germline assignment: CDR1 SNHLY and CDR2 FYNNEI. This CDR3 is 15 amino acids long.

The chain has TRBV30 and TRBJ2-7; 8 bases are shared with TRBD1. Germline V gives CDR1 GTSNPN, CDR2 SVGIG (reference sequence). The ends lost 3 bases at V and 1 base at J; junction bases unmatched: 14. The CDR3 sequence is 17 residues long. The CDR3 reads CAWSHPRQGRSSYEQYF. In DNA form, the CDR3 reads TGTGCCTGGAGCCATCCTCGACAGGGGAGGTCATCCTACGAGCAGTACTTC.

This chain links TRBV11-2 with TRBJ1-1, with D uncertain. This CDR3 is built from 13 residues. Germline-derived CDR1 and CDR2 are SGHAT and FQNNGV. Deletions cut 5 bases from V and 0 bases from J, with 7 bases between. The CDR3: CASSPTVNTEAFF. Here the CDR3 DNA reads TGTGCCAGCAGCCCCACAGTGAACACTGAAGCTTTCTTT.

V and J are TRBV27 and TRBJ1-6; D is undetermined. V lost 2 bases to trimming and J lost 6 bases, with 17 bases between them. CDR3 size: 17 residues. From germline, CDR1 is MNHEY and CDR2 SMNVEV (reference sequence). In DNA form, the CDR3 reads TGTGCCAGCAGTTTAACCTTTCGGGGTATTACTAATTCACCCCTCCACTTT. It is translated as CASSLTFRGITNSPLHF.

The chain is built from TRBV5-4 and TRBJ1-2, with D possibly TRBD1 on 5 matching bases. V was clipped by 4 bases and J by 4 bases, with 14 bases between them. The V gene's germline CDR1 is SGHNT and CDR2 YYREEE (reference sequence). The CDR3 totals 14 residues. The CDR3 reads CASSIPTDGYGYTF. CDR3 in DNA: TGTGCCAGCAGCATACCGACAGATGGCTATGGCTACACCTTC. The whole variable domain, remainder taken from reference TRBV5-4 and TRBJ1-2, is ETGVTQSPTHLIKTRGQQVTLRCSSQSGHNTVSWYQQALGQGPQFIFQYYREEENGRGNFPPRFSGLQFPNYSSELNVNALELDDSALYLCASSIPTDGYGYTFGSGTRLTVV.

The CDR3 nucleotides are TGTGCCACCAGTCCGGACAGGGGGCTCTACGAGCAGTACTTC. It yields the protein CATSPDRGLYEQYF. The rearrangement uses TRBV15 and TRBJ2-7; 11 nucleotides match TRBD1. Losses at the gene ends were 6 bases for V and 3 bases for J; bases not matched to a gene: 4. The CDR3 spans 14 residues. Per the germline V gene, CDR1 is LNHNV and CDR2 is YYDKDF (reference sequence).

The rearrangement links TRBV6-5 to TRBJ2-7, with TRBD2 as a possible D gene (5 bases). V lost 0 bases and J lost 2, with 11 bases in between. CDR1 is MNHEY, CDR2 SVGAGI, per germline. The CDR3 runs 15 residues. This chain's CDR3 is CASSYSLSGTYEQYF. DNA of the CDR3: TGTGCCAGCAGTTACTCTTTGTCGGGAACCTACGAGCAGTACTTC.

The chain has TRBV6-1 and TRBJ2-7; 12 nucleotides line up with TRBD2. Losses at the gene ends were 3 bases for V and 0 bases for J; bases not matched to a gene: 3. The CDR3 has 16 amino acids. Per germline, CDR1 MNHNS and CDR2 SASEGT. For the CDR3, the DNA is TGTGCCAGCAGTGAGCGGACTAGCGGGGCCTCCTACGAGCAGTACTTC. Translating it yields CASSERTSGASYEQYF.

The chain has TRBV5-1 and TRBJ1-3; TRBD1 might be the D (6 bases). Trimming cost V 3 bases and J 2 bases, with 18 bases left between them. CDR1 and CDR2 from the germline V gene are SGHRS and YFSETQ. The CDR3 is 17 residues long. In DNA, the CDR3 is TGCGCCAGCAGCTCGGGCCCATCTACAGGGCCTGGAAACACCATATATTTT. Its protein product is CASSSGPSTGPGNTIYF. The full variable domain, rest sourced from reference TRBV5-1 and TRBJ1-3, is KAGVTQTPRYLIKTRGQQVTLSCSPISGHRSVSWYQQTPGQGLQFLFEYFSETQRNKGNFPGRFSGRQFSNSRSEMNVSTLELGDSALYLCASSSGPSTGPGNTIYFGEGSWLTVV.

The V and J genes are TRBV15 and TRBJ2-2; D possibly corresponds to TRBD2 (5 bases). Germline V gives CDR1 LNHNV, CDR2 YYDKDF (reference sequence). V was trimmed by 1 base and J by 0 bases, leaving 12 bases between them. This CDR3 comprises 17 residues. The CDR3 DNA is TGTGCCACCAGCAGAGCGGGATCGCAGTCGAACACCGGGGAGCTGTTTTTT. It specifies CATSRAGSQSNTGELFF.

The chain has TRBV10-3 and TRBJ2-7; TRBD1 is a possible D gene (6 bases). The CDR3 extends over 13 amino acids. V dropped 7 bases and J dropped 5 bases, with 15 bases sitting between them. Germline CDR1 and CDR2: ENHRY and SYGVKD. Here the CDR3 DNA reads TGTGCCATCACTAACAGGGAAGGGGACGAGCAGTACTTC. Translation gives CAITNREGDEQYF.

The V and J genes are TRBV12-3 or TRBV12-4 and TRBJ1-5, with D uncertain. This CDR3 contains 13 residues. Trimming took off 5 bases at V and 4 bases at J, with 9 bases between the two ends. This chain's CDR3 is CASSASGNQPQHF. The DNA of the CDR3 is TGTGCCAGCAGTGCTAGTGGAAATCAGCCCCAGCATTTT.

This chain links TRBV5-1 with TRBJ1-2, with D uncertain. Germline-derived CDR1 and CDR2 are SGHRS and YFSETQ. V lost 5 bases, J lost 1 base, and 12 bases lay in between. CDR3 size: 14 residues. The CDR3, as DNA: TGCGCCAGCAGGGAAGGACTCCATAACTATGGCTACACCTTC. This sequence encodes CASREGLHNYGYTF.

The V call is TRBV28, the J call TRBJ1-1; 7 nucleotides agree with TRBD1. CDR3 length: 13 residues. J gave up 7 bases and V 5 bases, and 7 bases lay outside the gene matches. CDR1 MDHEN and CDR2 SYDVKM come from the germline V gene. The chain's CDR3 is CASSSQGVIEAFF. CDR3 bases: TGTGCCAGCAGTAGTCAGGGGGTGATTGAAGCTTTCTTT.